The clone carrying this T cell receptor beta chain was seen repeatedly, ten times or more. Its matching antigen is unknown. The CDR3 is 14 residues long. Germline lookup yields CDR1 MNHEY and CDR2 SMNVEV (reference sequence). Trimming stripped 4 bases from V and 8 bases from J, with 15 bases between. This record comes from a study of T cell repertoires in cytomegalovirus infection. Study-wide background: Epitope selection comprised recently identified HLA-C-restricted CMV epitopes and well-studied HLA-B-restricted CMV epitopes. Public TCR beta signatures were indicative of both CMV infection and a matching HLA type.

Broader study findings: Identification of carriers of CMV plus the relevant HLA was performed using cumulative public TCR beta family frequency. Clonotype analysis showed dominance of the ex vivo response by HLA-C-restricted CMV-specific TCR beta clonotypes.

Via MiXCR, TCRdb re-called the reads, giving one row per CDR3 protein. The sample lists 750,000 to 950,000 distinct CDR3 sequences, almost 30% occurring once. Source: cultured CD8+ T cells from PBMCs, taken from culture after CMV antigen stimulation. This clonotype was obtained from a human donor in good health (CMV status not recorded). Some clones in this sample may be carry-over from other donors' samples. The gene calls are TRBV27 and TRBJ2-1, with D tentatively TRBD2 (7 bases). DNA for the CDR3: TGTGCCAGCAGTTGGGGGGGGGCCTCTCATGAGCAGTTCTTC. It yields the protein CASSWGGASHEQFF.